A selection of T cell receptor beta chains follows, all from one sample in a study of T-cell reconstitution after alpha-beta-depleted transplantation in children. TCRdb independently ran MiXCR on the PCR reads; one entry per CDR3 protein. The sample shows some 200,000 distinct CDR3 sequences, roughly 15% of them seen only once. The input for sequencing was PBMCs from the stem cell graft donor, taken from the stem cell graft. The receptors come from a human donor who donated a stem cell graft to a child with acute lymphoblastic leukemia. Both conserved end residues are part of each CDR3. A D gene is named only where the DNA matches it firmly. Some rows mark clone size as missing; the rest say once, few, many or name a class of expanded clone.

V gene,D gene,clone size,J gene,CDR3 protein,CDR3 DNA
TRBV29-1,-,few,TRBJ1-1,CSVEFRGDPPEAFF,TGCAGCGTTGAATTTCGGGGGGATCCACCTGAAGCTTTCTTT
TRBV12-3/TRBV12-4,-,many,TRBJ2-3,CASSRGLLGDTDTQYF,TGTGCCAGCAGTCGGGGACTTCTCGGGGACACAGATACGCAGTATTTT
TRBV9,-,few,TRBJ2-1,CASSDASDASYNEQFF,TGTGCCAGCAGCGACGCTAGTGACGCATCCTACAATGAGCAGTTCTTC
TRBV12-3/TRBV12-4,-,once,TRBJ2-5,CASIFGSTGQETQYF,TGTGCCAGCATTTTCGGCTCGACGGGACAAGAGACCCAGTACTTC
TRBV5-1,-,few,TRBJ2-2,CASSQMSSGEPFF,TGCGCCAGCAGCCAAATGTCTTCCGGGGAGCCGTTTTTT
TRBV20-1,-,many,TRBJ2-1,CSAREVGEQFF,TGCAGTGCTAGGGAAGTGGGTGAGCAGTTCTTC
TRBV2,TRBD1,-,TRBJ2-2,CASHTRTGAGNTGELFF,TGTGCCAGTCATACCCGGACAGGGGCGGGAAACACCGGGGAGCTGTTTTTT
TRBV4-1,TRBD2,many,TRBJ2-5,CASSLGLAGRYQETQYF,TGCGCCAGCAGCCTGGGACTAGCGGGAAGATACCAAGAGACCCAGTACTTC
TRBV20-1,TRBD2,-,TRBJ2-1,CSGGGGNEQFF,TGCAGTGGAGGCGGGGGAAATGAGCAGTTCTTC
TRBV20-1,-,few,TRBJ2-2,CSARDENTGELFF,TGCAGTGCTAGAGACGAGAACACCGGGGAGCTGTTTTTT
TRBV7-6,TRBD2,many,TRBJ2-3,CASSQTSGIADTQYF,TGTGCCAGCAGTCAGACTAGCGGGATAGCAGATACGCAGTATTTT
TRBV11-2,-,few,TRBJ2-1,CASSLARLSSYNEQFF,TGTGCCAGCAGTCTAGCCCGGCTCTCCTCCTACAATGAGCAGTTCTTC
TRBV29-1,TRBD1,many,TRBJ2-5,CSVERQGRETQYF,TGCAGCGTCGAAAGACAGGGTCGGGAGACCCAGTACTTC
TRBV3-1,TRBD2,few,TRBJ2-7,CASSRSGNPHEQYF,TGTGCCAGCAGCCGGAGCGGGAATCCCCACGAGCAGTACTTC
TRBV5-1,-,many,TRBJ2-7,CASSPQQGPYEQYF,TGCGCCAGCAGCCCACAGCAGGGCCCCTACGAGCAGTACTTC
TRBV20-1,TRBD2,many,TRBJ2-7,CSARVAGGPGEQYF,TGCAGTGCTAGAGTAGCGGGAGGGCCTGGCGAGCAGTACTTC
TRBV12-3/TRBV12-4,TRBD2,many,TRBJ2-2,CASRVAGVTGELFF,TGTGCCAGCAGGGTAGCGGGAGTCACCGGGGAGCTGTTTTTT
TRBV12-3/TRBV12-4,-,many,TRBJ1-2,CASSDRDGYGYTF,TGTGCCAGCAGTGACCGGGACGGCTATGGCTACACCTTC
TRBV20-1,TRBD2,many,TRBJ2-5,CSASAGAGETQYF,TGCAGTGCTAGCGCGGGAGCGGGGGAGACCCAGTACTTC
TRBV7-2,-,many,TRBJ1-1,CASSPDDGRRAFF,TGTGCCAGCAGCCCTGACGACGGGCGGAGAGCTTTCTTT
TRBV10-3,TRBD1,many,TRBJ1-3,CAISDPTGPSSGNTIYF,TGTGCCATCAGTGACCCGACAGGGCCGAGCTCTGGAAACACCATATATTTT
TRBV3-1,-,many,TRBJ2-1,CASHPPGRYNEQFF,TGTGCCAGCCATCCCCCAGGACGTTACAATGAGCAGTTCTTC
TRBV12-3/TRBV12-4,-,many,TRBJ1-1,CASSFGQLASEAFF,TGTGCCAGCAGTTTCGGACAATTGGCCTCTGAAGCTTTCTTT
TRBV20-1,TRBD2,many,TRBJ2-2,CSASAGTSGYTGELFF,TGCAGTGCTAGCGCTGGGACTAGCGGTTACACCGGGGAGCTGTTTTTT
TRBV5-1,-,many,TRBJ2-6,CASTLGDSGANVLTF,TGCGCCAGCACTCTGGGAGACTCTGGGGCCAACGTCCTGACTTTC
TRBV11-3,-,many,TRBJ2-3,CASSLDAADTQYF,TGTGCCAGCAGCTTAGATGCCGCAGATACGCAGTATTTT
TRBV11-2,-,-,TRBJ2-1,CASSPLGRKGGYEQFF,TGTGCCAGCAGCCCCCTGGGTCGGAAAGGGGGGTATGAGCAGTTCTTC
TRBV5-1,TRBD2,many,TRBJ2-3,CASSLAYGGLTDTQYF,TGCGCCAGCAGCTTGGCCTACGGGGGGTTAACAGATACGCAGTATTTT